A selection of T cell receptor beta chains follows, all from one sample in a study of beta chain features in type 1 diabetes. Repertoires were generated with immunoSEQ multiplex PCR, while TCRdb's copy carries only in-frame clones and drops some. This sample has about 150,000 clones, with under 13% found just once. The sample comprised central memory CD4+ T cells from blood. These receptors were taken from a man aged 30-40 years with type 1 diabetes. Each CDR3 is given with its conserved first and last residue. D genes are given only for firm matches. Not every row has a clone size; where given, it reads once, few, many or a size class.

few	TRBV14	TRBJ2-1	-	CASSQAGTYNEQFF	TGTGCCAGCAGCCAAGCAGGAACGTACAATGAGCAGTTCTTC
-	TRBV7-9	TRBJ2-7	-	CASSFNRELGEQYF	TGTGCCAGCAGCTTTAACAGGGAGTTGGGCGAGCAGTACTTC
few	TRBV7-2	TRBJ2-3	TRBD2	CASSLNSGGTDTQYF	TGTGCCAGCAGCTTAAATAGCGGGGGCACAGATACGCAGTATTTT
few	TRBV5-1	TRBJ2-7	-	CASRRGHGYEQYF	TGCGCCAGCCGCAGGGGACACGGCTACGAGCAGTACTTC
few	TRBV5-1	TRBJ2-3	-	CASSLGSIGDTQYF	TGCGCCAGCAGCTTGGGCTCGATCGGAGATACGCAGTATTTT
few	TRBV18	TRBJ1-4	-	CASSPLGQSNEKLFF	TGTGCCAGCTCACCACTCGGACAGAGTAATGAAAAACTGTTTTTT
few	TRBV5-4	TRBJ2-1	TRBD2	CASSTRLAGEYNEQFF	TGTGCCAGCAGCACGAGACTAGCGGGAGAGTACAATGAGCAGTTCTTC
-	TRBV4-1	TRBJ1-1	-	CASSQDWVQPNTEAFF	TGCGCCAGCAGCCAAGATTGGGTACAGCCGAACACTGAAGCTTTCTTT
-	TRBV15	TRBJ1-5	TRBD1	CATSRDRQGWQPQHF	TGTGCCACCAGCAGAGATAGACAGGGGTGGCAGCCCCAGCATTTT
few	TRBV13	TRBJ2-7	TRBD2	CASSRGASGGYEQYF	TGTGCCAGCAGCCGGGGGGCTAGCGGGGGGTACGAGCAGTACTTC
few	TRBV28	TRBJ2-7	-	CASSSGTLPYEQYF	TGTGCCAGCAGTTCCGGGACTTTACCCTACGAGCAGTACTTC
-	TRBV7-2	TRBJ2-5	-	CASSLGGSQETQYF	TGTGCCAGCAGCTTAGGAGGCTCTCAAGAGACCCAGTACTTC
few	TRBV5-4	TRBJ1-1	-	CASSLPGRQNTEAFF	TGTGCCAGCAGCTTACCTGGCAGACAGAACACTGAAGCTTTCTTT
few	TRBV11-1	TRBJ2-4	-	CASSLDPGYIQYF	TGTGCCAGCAGCTTAGATCCGGGATACATTCAGTACTTC
-	TRBV2	TRBJ1-5	-	CASRTNLGGNQPQHF	TGTGCCAGCAGGACCAACCTCGGAGGCAATCAGCCCCAGCATTTT
few	TRBV7-2	TRBJ2-7	-	CASSFIVWYEQYF	TGTGCCAGCAGCTTTATAGTTTGGTACGAGCAGTACTTC
many	TRBV15	TRBJ2-6	-	CATSREGSLGSGANVLTF	TGTGCCACCAGCAGAGAGGGGTCCTTGGGGAGTGGGGCCAACGTCCTGACTTTC
-	TRBV6-4	TRBJ1-5	-	CASSERVRNQPQHF	TGTGCCAGCAGTGAGAGGGTTCGCAATCAGCCCCAGCATTTT
many	TRBV27	TRBJ1-1	-	CASSSHTTVNTEAFF	TGTGCCAGCAGTTCGCATACCACAGTGAACACTGAAGCTTTCTTT
few	TRBV30	TRBJ2-3	TRBD2	CAWSSSGTTDTQYF	TGTGCCTGGAGTTCTAGCGGAACCACAGATACGCAGTATTTT
few	TRBV5-5	TRBJ2-3	-	CASSYRASTQYF	TGTGCCAGCAGCTACAGGGCTAGTACGCAGTATTTT
few	TRBV7-2	TRBJ2-7	-	CATAGGTYYEQYF	TGTGCCACGGCCGGGGGAACTTACTACGAGCAGTACTTC
few	TRBV9	TRBJ2-1	TRBD2	CASSAGTSAGGYGEQFF	TGTGCCAGCAGCGCGGGGACTAGCGCAGGTGGTTACGGTGAGCAGTTCTTC
-	TRBV29-1	TRBJ2-1	-	CSVQTGTYNEQFF	TGCAGCGTTCAAACAGGTACCTACAATGAGCAGTTCTTC
once	TRBV28	TRBJ2-3	TRBD2	CASRSTSGRTDTQYF	TGTGCCAGCAGGTCGACTAGCGGGAGAACAGATACGCAGTATTTT
-	TRBV6-5	TRBJ2-7	-	CASSYSRLAYEQYF	TGTGCCAGCAGTTACTCGCGACTAGCCTACGAGCAGTACTTC
-	TRBV5-4	TRBJ1-1	-	CASSSGGGNTEAFF	TGTGCCAGCAGTTCTGGAGGTGGGAACACTGAAGCTTTCTTT
-	TRBV2	TRBJ2-7	TRBD1	CASKTGLTGRYEQYF	TGTGCCAGCAAAACAGGGTTGACAGGGCGGTACGAGCAGTACTTC
-	TRBV9	TRBJ1-5	TRBD1	CASSVGQGNQPQHF	TGTGCCAGCAGCGTAGGACAGGGAAATCAGCCCCAGCATTTT
few	TRBV25-1	TRBJ2-3	TRBD2	CASGVSRTGTSGADTQYF	TGTGCCAGCGGCGTTAGCAGGACGGGGACTAGCGGAGCAGATACGCAGTATTTT
-	TRBV7-9	TRBJ2-3	TRBD2	CASSPQSGGTQYF	TGTGCCAGCAGCCCCCAATCGGGGGGTACGCAGTATTTT
-	TRBV25-1	TRBJ2-5	TRBD2	CASSDGGSGGETQYF	TGTGCCAGCAGTGACGGGGGCAGCGGGGGGGAGACCCAGTACTTC
-	TRBV2	TRBJ2-5	TRBD2	CASSGLAGGTQYF	TGTGCCAGCAGCGGACTAGCGGGAGGGACCCAGTACTTC
-	TRBV28	TRBJ2-1	TRBD2	CASSPWSGGTYNEQFF	TGTGCCAGCAGCCCCTGGTCGGGAGGCACATACAATGAGCAGTTCTTC
-	TRBV5-4	TRBJ2-3	-	CASSLGRSSTDTQYF	TGTGCCAGCAGCTTGGGTAGATCTAGCACAGATACGCAGTATTTT
-	TRBV30	TRBJ1-2	TRBD1	CAWSPTGVGYTF	TGTGCCTGGAGCCCGACAGGGGTTGGCTACACCTTC
-	TRBV2	TRBJ1-4	TRBD1	CASSGRTGRNEKLFF	TGTGCCAGCAGTGGAAGGACAGGGCGGAATGAAAAACTGTTTTTT
few	TRBV15	TRBJ1-1	-	CATSRGVGDTEAFF	TGTGCCACCAGCAGAGGAGTAGGGGACACTGAAGCTTTCTTT
few	TRBV11-2	TRBJ2-3	TRBD1	CASSLDLGGGGTGTDTQYF	TGTGCCAGCAGCTTAGATCTAGGGGGCGGTGGCACAGGCACAGATACGCAGTATTTT
-	TRBV27	TRBJ2-7	-	CASASGTSYEQYF	TGTGCCAGCGCATCCGGGACATCCTACGAGCAGTACTTC
-	TRBV2	TRBJ1-5	TRBD1	CASSGGTGGQPQHF	TGTGCCAGCAGTGGAGGGACAGGAGGACAGCCCCAGCATTTT